These 9 T cell receptor beta chains originate from one sample sequenced in a study of blood T cell repertoires in COVID-19. Clones were read by immunoSEQ multiplex PCR, and TCRdb kept only the in-frame ones, dropping some. The data show some 83,000 clones, around 90% seen once. The source material was peripheral blood. The receptors come from an older man with active or convalescent COVID-19.

The V and J genes are TRBV18 and TRBJ2-6; D unclear. Trimming removed 6 bases at V and 4 bases at J, with 10 bases between. The length of the CDR3 is 14 residues. CDR1 KGHSH and CDR2 LQKENI come from the germline V gene. CDR3 sequence (DNA): TGTGCCAGCTCCCCGGAGTTAGGGGCCAACGTCCTGACTTTC. Residues: CASSPELGANVLTF.

V is TRBV6-5 and J is TRBJ2-1, with TRBD2 matching over 11 bases. The CDR3 is 14 residues long. CDR1 and CDR2 (germline): MNHEY, SVGAGI. V lost 8 bases, J lost 3 bases, and 3 bases stayed unmatched. CDR3 residues: CASLAGGNYNEQFF. The CDR3, as DNA: TGTGCCAGCCTAGCGGGAGGTAACTACAATGAGCAGTTCTTC.

This chain links TRBV28 with TRBJ2-7, with 10 positions matching TRBD1. Germline trimming cut 6 bases from V and 12 bases from J; bases unmatched to any gene: 17. Germline V gives CDR1 MDHEN, CDR2 SYDVKM. This CDR3 is 15 amino acids long. The CDR3 loop is CASSLDRGGLQSLYV. The CDR3 DNA is TGTGCCAGCAGCCTGGACAGGGGGGGGCTTCAAAGTCTGTACGTC.

V and J are TRBV5-5 and TRBJ2-7; 10 bases match TRBD2. The CDR3 covers 15 residues. Germline V gives CDR1 SGHKS, CDR2 YYEKEE (reference sequence). With 1 base clipped from V and 6 bases from J, the junction kept 7 bases outside the gene matches. The CDR3 nucleotides read TGTGCCAGCAGCTTGATACCTAGCGGGAGTGGCGAGCAGTACGTC. It encodes CASSLIPSGSGEQYV.

J is TRBJ2-1 and V is TRBV19; 8 bases agree with TRBD1. The CDR3 sequence is 15 residues long. V dropped 2 bases and J dropped 6; count of bases not matched to a gene: 6. Looked up from germline, CDR1 is LNHDA and CDR2 is SQIVND (reference sequence). CDR3 amino acids: CASSIQGAPVNEQFF. For the CDR3, the DNA is TGTGCCAGTAGTATACAGGGGGCTCCGGTCAATGAGCAGTTCTTC.

The gene calls are TRBV6-1 and TRBJ2-7; 7 nucleotides match TRBD1. Germline V gives CDR1 MNHNS, CDR2 SASEGT. V was pared by 2 bases and J by 1 base, with 5 bases of the junction left unmatched. The CDR3 extends over 15 amino acids. CDR3 loop: CASSEPGTASYEQYV. Written as DNA, the CDR3 is TGTGCCAGCAGTGAACCTGGGACAGCATCCTACGAGCAGTACGTC.

This chain connects TRBV19 to TRBJ2-5; D is possibly TRBD1 (5 bases). Germline V gene data show CDR1 as LNHDA and CDR2 as SQIVND (reference sequence). The CDR3 totals 16 residues. Trimming stripped 0 bases from V and 1 base from J, with 12 bases between. The CDR3 is CASSIDHQTAQETQYF. The DNA for the CDR3 is TGTGCCAGTAGTATAGATCACCAGACAGCCCAAGAGACCCAGTACTTC.

The chain employs TRBV24-1 and TRBJ1-2; TRBD1 might be the D (5 bases). Trimming took off 6 bases at V and 2 bases at J, with 6 bases between the two ends. The CDR3 consists of 12 residues. From germline, CDR1 is KGHDR and CDR2 SFDVKD. CDR3 amino acids: CATSSGNYGYTF. CDR3 sequence (DNA): TGTGCCACCAGTTCAGGGAACTATGGCTACACCTTC.

The chain couples TRBV3-1 (or the pseudogene TRBV3-2) to TRBJ1-3; perhaps TRBD1 as D (5 bases). Germline V gene sequence: CDR1 LGHDT, CDR2 YNNKEL (reference sequence). The CDR3 length is 16 residues. The V end was cut by 1 base, the J end by 2 bases, with 12 bases between. For the CDR3, the DNA is TGTGCCAGCAGCCAAGCGGGCAGGGTGCCTGGAAACACCATATATTTT. It is translated as CASSQAGRVPGNTIYF.